Shown below are 21 T cell receptor beta chains from a single sample sequenced in a study of neurological immune-mediated disorders. TCRdb reanalysed the 5' RACE reads using MiXCR and keeps one entry per CDR3 protein. The sample yields over 55,000 distinct CDR3 sequences, about 2.5% seen once. The sample consisted of PBMCs. The receptors come from a man over 45 with multiple sclerosis.

This rearrangement joins TRBV10-2 to TRBJ1-1, with D uncertain. Trimming took 1 base from V and 1 from J, leaving 10 bases between them. The CDR3 is made up of 15 amino acids. Germline CDR1 and CDR2: WSHSY and SAAADI. CDR3 nucleotides: TGCGCCAGCAGTGAGTGGTCCACCTCGAACACTGAAGCTTTCTTT. It encodes CASSEWSTSNTEAFF.

This clonotype came up many times. This rearrangement joins TRBV6-6 to TRBJ2-7; 12 bases are shared with TRBD2. From germline, CDR1 is MNHNY and CDR2 SVGAGI (reference sequence). Trimming cost V 6 bases and J 0 bases; bases outside gene matches: 9. The length of the CDR3 is 17 residues. The chain's CDR3 is CASRPSGGAWSSYEQYF. The DNA for the CDR3 is TGTGCCAGCAGACCTAGCGGGGGGGCGTGGAGCTCCTACGAGCAGTACTTC.

This clonotype was seen repeatedly, ten times or more. The rearrangement uses TRBV29-1 and TRBJ2-3; tentatively, D is TRBD1 (7 bases). CDR3 length: 15 residues. The ends were cut back, 8 bases at V and 8 bases at J, with 26 bases in the middle. Germline V gives CDR1 SQVTM, CDR2 ANQGSEA. The DNA for the CDR3 is TGCAGCACCAGGGGGGACCGAGGTTCAGTTGGTACGCAGTATTTT. This sequence encodes CSTRGDRGSVGTQYF.

In this sample, this clonotype turned up many times. The rearrangement uses TRBV5-6 and TRBJ2-5; D perhaps matches TRBD1 (6 bases). V gave up 5 bases and J gave up 1 base, with 18 bases separating them. The CDR3 runs to 16 residues. The germline V gene has CDR1 SGHDT and CDR2 YYEEEE. The CDR3 DNA is TGTGCCAGCAGGGTTTTCCAGGGGTACACCCAAGAGACCCAGTACTTC. This gives the protein CASRVFQGYTQETQYF.

This clonotype has at least ten counts. The chain joins TRBV10-1 to TRBJ2-5; 8 bases are shared with TRBD2. With V trimmed by 0 bases and J by 5 bases, 5 bases remained unmatched. The length of the CDR3 is 15 residues. The germline V gene encodes CDR1 WNHNN and CDR2 SYGVQD (reference sequence). CDR3 DNA sequence: TGCGCCAGCAGTGAGTCTCGGGGGGGCCCGGAGACCCAGTACTTC. Residues: CASSESRGGPETQYF.

There are many counts of this clonotype. The chain links TRBV9 to TRBJ1-2, with 7 bases aligning to TRBD1. After removal of 3 bases from V and 0 bases from J, the junction contained 5 bases not matched to a gene. Germline lookup yields CDR1 SGDLS and CDR2 YYNGEE. The CDR3 is 15 amino acids. In DNA, the CDR3 is TGTGCCAGCAGCGCCCGGGACAGAGCTAACTATGGCTACACCTTC. Its protein product is CASSARDRANYGYTF. Variable domain in full (rest from reference TRBV9 and TRBJ1-2): DSGVTQTPKHLITATGQRVTLRCSPRSGDLSVYWYQQSLDQGLQFLIQYYNGEERAKGNILERFSAQQFPDLHSELNLSSLELGDSALYFCASSARDRANYGYTFGSGTRLTVV.

This clonotype occurred many times. This chain uses TRBV7-3 with TRBJ2-1; 11 nucleotides align to TRBD2. CDR1 is SGHTA, CDR2 FQGTGA, per germline. Trimming cost V 9 bases and J 4 bases; bases outside gene matches: 8. The CDR3 is made up of 15 amino acids. Here the CDR3 reads CASANSGGDYNEQFF. CDR3 nucleotides: TGTGCCAGTGCTAATAGCGGGGGGGATTACAATGAGCAGTTCTTC.

In its sample, this clonotype was seen many times. The chain has TRBV6-2 or TRBV6-3 and TRBJ1-5; D remains unclear. Germline CDR1 reads MNHEY; CDR2 reads SVGEGT. There are 11 residues in the CDR3. The V end lost 5 bases, the J end lost 6 bases, and 5 bases lay between the germline ends. CDR3 residues: CASSMGQPQHF. The DNA for the CDR3 is TGTGCCAGCAGTATGGGTCAGCCCCAGCATTTT.

This clonotype turned up a few times. The rearrangement joins TRBV28 to TRBJ1-1; maybe TRBD1 (5 bases). V shed 5 bases and J shed 3 bases, with 13 bases lying between them. This CDR3 is 14 amino acids long. Germline V CDR1 and CDR2: MDHEN, SYDVKM. The CDR3 here is CASSTQGLYTEAFF. The CDR3 DNA reads as TGTGCCAGCAGTACCCAGGGTTTGTACACTGAAGCTTTCTTT.

This clonotype was observed many times. V usage is TRBV12-3 or TRBV12-4 and J usage is TRBJ1-5; D gene unclear. Trimming removed 2 bases from V and 6 bases from J, with 11 bases in between. The CDR3 length is 14 residues. CDR3 amino acids: CASSLWGGTQPQHF. In DNA, the CDR3 is TGTGCCAGCAGTTTATGGGGAGGTACTCAGCCCCAGCATTTT.

In its sample, this clonotype was seen many times. The V and J genes are TRBV20-1 and TRBJ1-6; possible D gene TRBD1, 6 bases. V was trimmed by 6 bases and J by 10 bases, leaving 22 bases between them. Germline-derived CDR1 and CDR2 are DFQATT and SNEGSKA (reference sequence). The CDR3 is 15 residues long. The CDR3, as DNA: TGCAGTGCCACCCTCCCCGGCGGACAGCTATCACCCCTCCACTTT. This codes for CSATLPGGQLSPLHF.

This clonotype appeared many times. The chain employs TRBV5-1 and TRBJ1-1, with unresolved D. V lost 1 base, J lost 0 bases, and 13 bases lay in between. Germline CDR1 is SGHRS and CDR2 is YFSETQ. The CDR3 is made up of 16 amino acids. This chain's CDR3 is CASSLSASVLNTEAFF. CDR3 in DNA: TGCGCCAGCAGCTTGAGTGCCTCCGTCCTGAACACTGAAGCTTTCTTT. Looking up the rest from reference TRBV5-1 and TRBJ1-1 gives the full variable domain: KAGVTQTPRYLIKTRGQQVTLSCSPISGHRSVSWYQQTPGQGLQFLFEYFSETQRNKGNFPGRFSGRQFSNSRSEMNVSTLELGDSALYLCASSLSASVLNTEAFFGQGTRLTVV.

Many counts were recorded for this clonotype. This sequence joins TRBV9 and TRBJ2-2, with 7 bases identical to TRBD1. The germline gives CDR1 SGDLS, CDR2 YYNGEE. The CDR3 is 16 residues long. With 3 bases clipped from V and 6 bases from J, the junction kept 11 bases outside the gene matches. CDR3: CASSESDRPRPGELFF. Written as DNA, the CDR3 is TGTGCCAGCAGCGAGTCGGACAGGCCCCGACCCGGGGAGCTGTTTTTT.

This clonotype has at least ten counts. The chain has TRBV7-2 and TRBJ1-1; D perhaps matches TRBD1 (6 bases). Germline values: CDR1 SGHTA, CDR2 FQGNSA. With 5 bases removed from V and 5 bases from J, the gap between germline ends came to 12 bases. The CDR3 spans 13 residues. The CDR3 coding sequence is TGTGCCAGCAGCGAGAACAGGGTAACTGAAGCTTTCTTT. Encoded protein: CASSENRVTEAFF.

This clonotype has at least ten counts. V is TRBV20-1 and J is TRBJ2-3; TRBD2 aligns across 10 bases. Trimming cost V 6 bases and J 4 bases; bases outside gene matches: 7. Germline CDR1 is DFQATT and CDR2 is SNEGSKA (reference sequence). This CDR3 contains 14 residues. The CDR3 nucleotides are TGCAGTGCCCAAGCGGGGGGGCGAGCAGATACGCAGTATTTT. Translation gives CSAQAGGRADTQYF.

This clonotype showed up many times. The V call is TRBV4-3, the J call TRBJ1-2; D remains ambiguous. Germline assignment: CDR1 LGHNA and CDR2 YSLEER. The CDR3 covers 15 residues. V lost 0 bases, J lost 4 bases, and 12 bases lay in between. The CDR3 DNA reads as TGCGCCAGCAGCCAAGATGGGAAGGGAACCTATGGCTACACCTTC. Translated: CASSQDGKGTYGYTF.

This clonotype was observed at least ten times. This chain uses TRBV7-2 with TRBJ2-7; D is ambiguous. Germline V CDR1 and CDR2: SGHTA, FQGNSA. The CDR3 runs 14 residues. Trimming stripped 3 bases from V and 1 base from J, with 10 bases between. The CDR3, as DNA: TGTGCCAGCAGCTTTTTTGGGAAGTCCTACGAGCAGTACTTC. This encodes CASSFFGKSYEQYF.

This clonotype came up many times. V usage is TRBV5-1 and J usage is TRBJ1-5, with 7 bases fitting TRBD1. Germline assignment: CDR1 SGHRS and CDR2 YFSETQ. CDR3 length equals 15 residues. V was pared by 0 bases and J by 3 bases, with 3 bases of the junction left unmatched. In DNA, the CDR3 is TGCGCCAGCAGCTTGGTGACAGGGCCCAATCAGCCCCAGCATTTT. Translated: CASSLVTGPNQPQHF.

This clonotype was counted many times. A junction boundary mismatches the germline segment, possibly from a read error. The CDR3 region has the DNA TGCAGTGCTCGAGACATACAGGGGGTTGGCAATCAGCCCCAGCATTTT. Translation gives CSARDIQGVGNQPQHF. This chain joins TRBV20-1 and TRBJ1-5, with 8 bases that match TRBD1. The CDR3 totals 16 residues. Germline CDR1 DFQATT, CDR2 SNEGSKA (reference sequence).

This clonotype was observed many times. A single base separates this from a much larger clone, so it may be a read error. The CDR3 does not close with the conserved phenylalanine or tryptophan, likely indicating a read error. Because the CDR3's place on the DNA is in doubt, the DNA is left out and the CDR3 is given as listed by TCRdb. The chain links TRBV24-1 to TRBJ1-2; TRBD1 reflects the table's D call only, with no check against the DNA. CDR1 KGHDR and CDR2 SFDVKD come from the germline V gene. The CDR3 is 12 amino acids in total, end residues counted. The CDR3 region is CATGDRLNGYTC.

This clonotype was seen at least ten times. The chain links TRBV5-1 to TRBJ2-5; D remains ambiguous. The V end was cut by 4 bases, the J end by 2 bases, with 9 bases between. There are 13 residues in the CDR3. Per the germline V gene, CDR1 is SGHRS and CDR2 is YFSETQ. Here the CDR3 reads CASSLLPQETQYF. CDR3 coding DNA: TGCGCCAGCAGCCTTCTACCTCAAGAGACCCAGTACTTC.